The entry below gives a single TCR beta chain sequence along with its context. The data derive from a study of cytomegalovirus exposure and HLA in healthy donors. The study ran its PCR with 60 Vbeta and 13 Jbeta primers. Clones were read by immunoSEQ multiplex PCR, and TCRdb kept only the in-frame ones, dropping some. Of more than 45,000 clones listed, about 80% are singletons. The CDR3 consists of 16 residues. The germline gives CDR1 LGHNA, CDR2 YNFKEQ. V was clipped by 4 bases and J by 1 base; unmatched bases: 8. Sequencing was carried out using PBMCs. V gene TRBV4-2 combines with J gene TRBJ2-3; 7 bases are shared with TRBD1. The TCR comes from a man in his forties or fifties in good health and CMV-seronegative. The CDR3 loop reads CASSPNEGAGTDTQYF. As DNA, the CDR3 is TGTGCCAGCAGCCCAAATGAGGGGGCCGGCACAGATACGCAGTATTTT.